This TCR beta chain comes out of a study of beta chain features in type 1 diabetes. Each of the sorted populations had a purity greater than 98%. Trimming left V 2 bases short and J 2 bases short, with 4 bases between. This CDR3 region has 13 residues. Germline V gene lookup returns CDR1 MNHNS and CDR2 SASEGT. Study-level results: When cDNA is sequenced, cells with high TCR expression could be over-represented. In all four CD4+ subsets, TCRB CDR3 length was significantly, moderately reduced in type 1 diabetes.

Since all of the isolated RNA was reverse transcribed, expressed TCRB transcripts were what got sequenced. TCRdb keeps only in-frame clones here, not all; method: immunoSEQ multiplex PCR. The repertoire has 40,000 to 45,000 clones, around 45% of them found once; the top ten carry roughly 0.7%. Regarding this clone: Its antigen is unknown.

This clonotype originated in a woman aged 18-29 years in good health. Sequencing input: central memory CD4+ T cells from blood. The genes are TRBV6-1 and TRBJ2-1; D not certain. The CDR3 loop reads CASSEPAYNEQFF. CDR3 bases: TGTGCCAGCAGTGAACCGGCCTACAATGAGCAGTTCTTC.